A selection of T cell receptor beta chains follows, all from one sample in a study of blood T cells in healthy people across ages. TCRdb reprocessed the 5' RACE reads with MiXCR, giving one entry per CDR3 protein. This table holds about 1.5 million distinct CDR3 sequences, approximately 42% found once. Sequencing was performed on blood. These receptors came from a young woman in good health. The CDR3 runs from the conserved cysteine through the conserved F or W. A D gene is named only where the DNA matches it firmly. The size field is filled for only some rows; it gives once, few, many or a size class.

J,length,V,size,D,DNA,CDR3
TRBJ2-1,15,TRBV9,NA,TRBD2,TGTGCCAGCAGCGCCCTAGCGGGGGGAGTCGATGAGCAGTTCTTC,CASSALAGGVDEQFF
TRBJ2-7,13,TRBV20-1,few,TRBD2,TGCAGTGCGAGACTAGCGGGAGAGGTCGAGCAGTACTTC,CSARLAGEVEQYF
TRBJ2-3,15,TRBV9,NA,NA,TGTGCCAGCAGCGTAGCTGGCGGGAACGCAGATACGCAGTATTTT,CASSVAGGNADTQYF
TRBJ1-5,14,TRBV12-3/TRBV12-4,NA,TRBD1,TGTGCCAGCAGTGTTTCAGGGGGGGGTCAGCCCCAGCATTTT,CASSVSGGGQPQHF
TRBJ2-7,15,TRBV28,NA,NA,TGTGCCAGCAGTTTTCGAGGAGTGCTCTCCTACGAGCAGTACTTC,CASSFRGVLSYEQYF
TRBJ2-3,16,TRBV6-2/TRBV6-3,few,TRBD2,TGTGCCAGCAGTTACCTTGCGGGAGCTGAACCAGATACGCAGTATTTT,CASSYLAGAEPDTQYF
TRBJ2-7,14,TRBV9,NA,TRBD1,TGTGCCAGCAGCTTCATCGGGACAGGAGGGGAGCAGTACTTC,CASSFIGTGGEQYF
TRBJ1-2,15,TRBV6-1,NA,NA,TGTGCCAGCAGTGAAGCTGATGGACGGAACTATGGCTACACCTTC,CASSEADGRNYGYTF
TRBJ2-1,15,TRBV24-1,NA,NA,TGTGCCACCAGTGCCCCGGGCAGCGCCTACAATGAGCAGTTCTTC,CATSAPGSAYNEQFF
TRBJ2-3,12,TRBV29-1,NA,NA,TGCAGCGTTGTTGGGTTAGAAGATACGCAGTATTTT,CSVVGLEDTQYF
TRBJ1-1,15,TRBV6-1,few,TRBD1,TGTGCCAGCAGTGAAGATGGGACAGGGGGCTCTGAAGCTTTCTTT,CASSEDGTGGSEAFF
TRBJ2-3,15,TRBV7-2,NA,NA,TGTGCTATCAGCTTAGCGAGCACACCCACAGATACGCAGTATTTT,CAISLASTPTDTQYF
TRBJ2-3,17,TRBV5-1,NA,NA,TGCGCCAGCAGCCCGGGGGACTCCGTTCGGGGCACAGATACGCAGTATTTT,CASSPGDSVRGTDTQYF
TRBJ2-5,15,TRBV12-3/TRBV12-4,NA,TRBD2,TGTGCCAGCAGTAGAACCGGGACTAACTACAATGAGCAGTACTTC,CASSRTGTNYNEQYF
TRBJ1-1,15,TRBV4-3,NA,NA,TGCGCCAGCAGCCAAGATACAACGGTAAGCACTGAAGCTTTCTTT,CASSQDTTVSTEAFF
TRBJ1-1,12,TRBV7-9,few,NA,TGTGCCAGCAGCTACGGACGAGGATCCGCTTTCTTT,CASSYGRGSAFF
TRBJ2-5,15,TRBV7-2,few,NA,TGTGCCAGCAGCTTAGGCGGGACCGCCGGAGGGGCCCAGTACTTC,CASSLGGTAGGAQYF
TRBJ2-7,16,TRBV27,NA,TRBD1,TGTGCCAGCAGTTTATCATCGGGACAGATTAGCTACGAGCAGTACTTC,CASSLSSGQISYEQYF
TRBJ2-3,14,TRBV15,few,NA,TGTGCCACCAGCTCCCGTAGGGGGTCAGATACGCAGTATTTT,CATSSRRGSDTQYF
TRBJ2-7,19,TRBV12-3/TRBV12-4,few,TRBD1,TGTGCCAGCAGTTTTTCCGGGACAGGGATTTCGGAGGTCCCCTACGAGCAGTACTTC,CASSFSGTGISEVPYEQYF
TRBJ1-2,17,TRBV27,NA,NA,TGTGCCAGCAGTTTATGGGCAGGGACTACAACTAACTATGGCTACACCTTC,CASSLWAGTTTNYGYTF
TRBJ2-7,13,TRBV7-2,many,TRBD2,TGTGCCAGCAGGATAAGCGGGATAGGCGAGCAGTACTTC,CASRISGIGEQYF
TRBJ2-3,15,TRBV20-1,NA,NA,TGCAGTGCTAGGGGTCCTGCGGGACTCACAGATACGCAGTATTTT,CSARGPAGLTDTQYF
TRBJ2-5,20,TRBV27,NA,TRBD2,TGTGCCAGCAGTTCTTTGGGGCTAGCGGGGGGCTATGCGCCCCAAGAGACCCAGTACTTC,CASSSLGLAGGYAPQETQYF
TRBJ1-2,16,TRBV20-1,few,NA,TGCAGTGCTGGAGAAACCCTCGCAGGGACTGTAGGCGGCTACACCTTC,CSAGETLAGTVGGYTF
TRBJ2-5,16,TRBV29-1,NA,NA,TGCAGCGTTGAAGTGGCAGGAGGCACGGAACAAGAGACCCAGTACTTC,CSVEVAGGTEQETQYF
TRBJ1-1,14,TRBV19,few,NA,TGTGCCAGTAGACGGGGACACCTGAACACTGAAGCTTTCTTT,CASRRGHLNTEAFF
TRBJ1-2,13,TRBV6-5,many,NA,TGTGCCAGCAGTTACGGCCCAGGCTATGGCTACACCTTC,CASSYGPGYGYTF
TRBJ2-3,17,TRBV4-1,NA,TRBD2,TGCGCCAGCAGCCAAGATCTGGTAGCGGGGGCCACAGATACGCAGTATTTT,CASSQDLVAGATDTQYF
TRBJ2-7,13,TRBV20-1,few,TRBD1,TGCAGTGCCCTAACAGGGGTCGCCTACGAGCAGTACTTC,CSALTGVAYEQYF
TRBJ2-7,14,TRBV12-3/TRBV12-4,NA,TRBD1,TGTGCCAGCAGTTTTCAGGGGGTGTCCTACGGGCAGTACTTC,CASSFQGVSYGQYF
TRBJ2-5,13,TRBV29-1,NA,NA,TGCAGCGTTGGTCGGGCTGACCAAGAGACCCAGTACTTC,CSVGRADQETQYF
TRBJ2-7,14,TRBV9,few,NA,TGTGCCAGCAGCGCCTCGAGGACCTCTACCGAGCAGTACTTC,CASSASRTSTEQYF
TRBJ1-1,14,TRBV12-3/TRBV12-4,many,NA,TGTGCCAGCAGTACCGGGACTGTGAACACTGAAGCTTTCTTT,CASSTGTVNTEAFF
TRBJ2-4,17,TRBV24-1,NA,TRBD2,TGTGCCACCAGTGATTCGGGACTAGCGGGACCACGGGGTGAGCAGTACTTC,CATSDSGLAGPRGEQYF
TRBJ2-3,17,TRBV6-1,NA,TRBD1,TGTGCCAGCAGTGGCCCTCCGGGACAGGAGAGCGCAGATACGCAGTATTTT,CASSGPPGQESADTQYF
TRBJ2-7,12,TRBV29-1,few,NA,TGCAGCGTTGCTGGCAACTCCTACGAGCAGTACTTC,CSVAGNSYEQYF
TRBJ2-1,14,TRBV20-1,NA,NA,TGCAGTGCTAGGGTTGGGCCCACAGGAGGTGAGCAGTTCTTC,CSARVGPTGGEQFF
TRBJ1-1,15,TRBV4-3,few,TRBD1,TGCGCCAGCAGACCCGGGACAGGCATGAACACTGAAGCTTTCTTT,CASRPGTGMNTEAFF
TRBJ2-1,15,TRBV24-1,few,TRBD2,TGTGCCACCAGTCGAGCGGGAGGGCCTTATAATGAGCAGTTCTTC,CATSRAGGPYNEQFF
TRBJ1-5,15,TRBV5-5,few,TRBD1,TGTGCCAGCAGCTCGACGACAGGGGTAGTTCAGCCCCAGCATTTT,CASSSTTGVVQPQHF
TRBJ2-1,15,TRBV20-1,few,TRBD2,TGCAGTGCTAGAGATCCCAGCGGGAGACGGAATGAGCAGTTCTTC,CSARDPSGRRNEQFF
TRBJ2-3,14,TRBV2,few,NA,TGTGCCAGCAGTGAAACGGCCAGGACAGATACGCAGTATTTT,CASSETARTDTQYF
TRBJ2-5,16,TRBV5-1,NA,NA,TGCGCCAGCAGCGAAAGTCCTGACAAGAAAGAAGAGACCCAGTACTTC,CASSESPDKKEETQYF
TRBJ1-6,15,TRBV6-5,NA,TRBD1,TGTGCCAGCAGTTACCAGGGACAGGGCTATACACCCCTCCACTTT,CASSYQGQGYTPLHF
TRBJ2-3,15,TRBV7-2,few,NA,TGTGCCAGCAGCTTAGGCCCGGGACGCACAGATACGCAGTATTTT,CASSLGPGRTDTQYF
TRBJ2-1,14,TRBV12-3/TRBV12-4,NA,NA,TGTGCCAGCAGTTATGTCTCCTCCTACAATGAGCAGTTCTTC,CASSYVSSYNEQFF
TRBJ2-5,13,TRBV5-1,NA,NA,TGCGCCAGCAGCTCCCCCGCTGATGGGACCCAGTACTTC,CASSSPADGTQYF
TRBJ1-2,12,TRBV6-2/TRBV6-3,NA,TRBD1,TGTGCCAGCACGGAGACAGGGGGCCTCCCCACCTTC,CASTETGGLPTF
TRBJ2-5,15,TRBV28,NA,TRBD2,TGTGCCAGCAGAAATGGGGCGGGGGACGTTGGGACCCAGTACTTC,CASRNGAGDVGTQYF
TRBJ2-7,15,TRBV19,NA,NA,TGTGCCAGTACCAAGGGGTCGGCCGCCTCCTACGAGCAGTACTTC,CASTKGSAASYEQYF
TRBJ1-1,11,TRBV11-2,NA,NA,TGTGCCAGCAGCTTAGGGTCTGGCGCTTTCTTT,CASSLGSGAFF
TRBJ2-5,12,TRBV29-1,many,NA,TGCAGCGGCCGGGACATAAAAGAGACCCAGTACTTC,CSGRDIKETQYF
TRBJ2-7,12,TRBV20-1,NA,NA,TGCACCTTGCAGACAGCCCCCTACGAGCAGTACTTC,CTLQTAPYEQYF
TRBJ1-1,13,TRBV15,NA,NA,TGTGCCACCAGCAGAGATTTCGGAGGGGAAGCTTTCTTT,CATSRDFGGEAFF
TRBJ2-5,17,TRBV6-5,once,NA,TGTGCCAGCAGTTTTAAGTCGGCAATGAGCCCCGGAGAGACCCAGTACTTC,CASSFKSAMSPGETQYF
TRBJ2-4,14,TRBV21-1,NA,NA,TGTGCCAGCAAAACCGGGACAGGGGGTGGCATTCAGTACTTC,CASKTGTGGGIQYF
TRBJ2-4,12,TRBV12-3/TRBV12-4,NA,NA,TGTGCCAGCAGGCCTGAGGGGAACATTCAGTGCTTC,CASRPEGNIQCF
TRBJ2-3,16,TRBV6-1,NA,NA,TGTGCCAGCACCCCACCGGGACGCTCTATGACAGATACGCAGTATTTT,CASTPPGRSMTDTQYF
TRBJ1-5,13,TRBV7-2,NA,NA,TGTGCCAGCAGCTTAAGTATTAGGCAGCCCCAGCATTTT,CASSLSIRQPQHF